This T cell receptor beta chain is drawn from a study of spatial heterogeneity in lung cancer. At the level of the study: A T cell module score from matched bulk RNA-seq correlated strongly with TCR transcript counts in tumor regions.

TCRdb re-called the 5' RACE reads through MiXCR, storing one row per CDR3 protein. The sample has about 4,800 distinct CDR3 sequences, around 8% seen once. This clonotype was recorded at least ten times. The antigen remains unidentified. Findings and limits, study-wide: Expanded TCRs classified as ubiquitous or regional were counted, and these counts tracked ubiquitous and regional nonsynonymous mutations, respectively. Counts of expanded intratumoral alpha and beta TCRs tracked tumor mutation counts.

The time point denotes: sample taken at primary tumor resection. Donation came from over 60 patients with untreated early-stage non-small cell lung cancer. This CDR3 contains 16 residues. Losses at the gene ends were 6 bases for V and 5 bases for J; bases not matched to a gene: 12. The sample was lung tumor tissue, taken at surgery. The receptor was derived from a male donor with early-stage non-small cell lung cancer. The chain joins TRBV12-3 or TRBV12-4 to TRBJ2-7, with TRBD1 matching 11 bases. The CDR3 sequence: CASSRTGTGGLDEQYF. The CDR3 DNA follows: TGTGCCAGCAGCCGAACCGGGACAGGGGGTTTAGACGAGCAGTACTTC.